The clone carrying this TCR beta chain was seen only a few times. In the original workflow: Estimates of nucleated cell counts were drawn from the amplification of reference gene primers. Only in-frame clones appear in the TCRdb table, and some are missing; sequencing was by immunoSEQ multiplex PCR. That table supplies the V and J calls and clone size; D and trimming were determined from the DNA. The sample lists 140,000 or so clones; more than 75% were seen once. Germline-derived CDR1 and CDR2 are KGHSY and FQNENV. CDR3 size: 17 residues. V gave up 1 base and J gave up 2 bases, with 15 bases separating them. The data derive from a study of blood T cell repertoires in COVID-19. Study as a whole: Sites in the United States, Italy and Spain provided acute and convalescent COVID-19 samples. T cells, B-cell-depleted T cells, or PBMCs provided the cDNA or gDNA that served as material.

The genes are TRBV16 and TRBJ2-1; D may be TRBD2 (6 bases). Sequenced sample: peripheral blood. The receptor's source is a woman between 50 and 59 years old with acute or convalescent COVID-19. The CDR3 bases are TGTGCCAGCAGCCAATGGGCGGGAAGAACAACCTACAATGAGCAGTTCTTC. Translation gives CASSQWAGRTTYNEQFF.